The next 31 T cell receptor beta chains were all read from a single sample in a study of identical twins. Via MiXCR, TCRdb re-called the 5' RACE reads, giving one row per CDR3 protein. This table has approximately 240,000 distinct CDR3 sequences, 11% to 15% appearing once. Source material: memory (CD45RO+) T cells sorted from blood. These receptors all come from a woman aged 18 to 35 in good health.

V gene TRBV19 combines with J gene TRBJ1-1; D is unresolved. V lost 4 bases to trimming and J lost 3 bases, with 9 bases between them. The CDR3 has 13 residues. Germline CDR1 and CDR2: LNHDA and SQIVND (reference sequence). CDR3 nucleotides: TGTGCCAGTAGTAGTGCCCGGGACACTGAAGCTTTCTTT. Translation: CASSSARDTEAFF.

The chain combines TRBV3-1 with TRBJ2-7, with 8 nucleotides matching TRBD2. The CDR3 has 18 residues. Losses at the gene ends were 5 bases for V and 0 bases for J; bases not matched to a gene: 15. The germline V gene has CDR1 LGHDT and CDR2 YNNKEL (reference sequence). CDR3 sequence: CASSEHPGLGYSSYEQYF. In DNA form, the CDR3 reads TGTGCCAGCAGCGAACATCCGGGACTAGGATATAGCTCCTACGAGCAGTACTTC.

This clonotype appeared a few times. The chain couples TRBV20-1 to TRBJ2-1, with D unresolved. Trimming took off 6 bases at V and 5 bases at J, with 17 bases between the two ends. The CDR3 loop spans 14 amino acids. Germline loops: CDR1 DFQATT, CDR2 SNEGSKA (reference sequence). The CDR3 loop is CSALYGVDHNEQFF. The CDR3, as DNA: TGCAGTGCGCTATACGGTGTGGACCACAATGAGCAGTTCTTC.

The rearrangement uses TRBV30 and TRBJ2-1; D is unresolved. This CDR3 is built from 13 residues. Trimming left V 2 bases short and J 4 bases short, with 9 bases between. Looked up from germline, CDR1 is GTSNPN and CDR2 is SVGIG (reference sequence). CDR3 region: CAWSRLGYNEQFF. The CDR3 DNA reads TGTGCCTGGAGTCGTTTAGGGTACAATGAGCAGTTCTTC.

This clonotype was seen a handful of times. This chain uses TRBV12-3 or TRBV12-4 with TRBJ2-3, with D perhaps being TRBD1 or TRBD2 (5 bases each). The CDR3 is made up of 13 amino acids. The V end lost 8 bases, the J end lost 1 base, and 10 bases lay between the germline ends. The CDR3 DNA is TGTGCCAGCGGGGACCTCGGCACAGATACGCAGTATTTT. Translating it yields CASGDLGTDTQYF.

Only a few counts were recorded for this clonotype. The CDR3 loop is CASSDFRGYEQYF. CDR3 DNA: TGTGCCAGCAGTGATTTTCGTGGCTACGAGCAGTACTTC. V is TRBV2 and J is TRBJ2-7; D is uncertain. V gave up 3 bases and J gave up 3 bases, with 9 bases separating them. The germline CDR1 and CDR2 sequences are SNHLY and FYNNEI. This CDR3 comprises 13 residues.

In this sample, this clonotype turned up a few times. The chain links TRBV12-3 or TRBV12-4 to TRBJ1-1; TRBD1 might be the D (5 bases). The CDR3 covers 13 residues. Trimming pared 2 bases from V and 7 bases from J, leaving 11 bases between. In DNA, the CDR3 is TGTGCCAGCAGTTTATCTGGGACGGTTGAAGCTTTCTTT. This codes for CASSLSGTVEAFF.

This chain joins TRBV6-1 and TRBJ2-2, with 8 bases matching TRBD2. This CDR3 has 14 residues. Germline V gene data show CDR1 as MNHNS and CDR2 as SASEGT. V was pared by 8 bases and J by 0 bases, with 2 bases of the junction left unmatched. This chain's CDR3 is CASLLAANTGELFF. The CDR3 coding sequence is TGTGCCAGCCTACTAGCGGCGAACACCGGGGAGCTGTTTTTT.

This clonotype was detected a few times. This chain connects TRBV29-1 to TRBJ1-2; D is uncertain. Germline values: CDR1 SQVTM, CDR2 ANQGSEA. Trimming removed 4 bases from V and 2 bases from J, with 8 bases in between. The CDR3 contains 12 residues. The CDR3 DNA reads TGCAGCGTTGGAGATTTGAACTATGGCTACACCTTC. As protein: CSVGDLNYGYTF. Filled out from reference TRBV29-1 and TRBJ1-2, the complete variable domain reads SAVISQKPSRDICQRGTSLTIQCQVDSQVTMMFWYRQQPGQSLTLIATANQGSEATYESGFVIDKFPISRPNLTFSTLTVSNMSPEDSSIYLCSVGDLNYGYTFGSGTRLTVV.

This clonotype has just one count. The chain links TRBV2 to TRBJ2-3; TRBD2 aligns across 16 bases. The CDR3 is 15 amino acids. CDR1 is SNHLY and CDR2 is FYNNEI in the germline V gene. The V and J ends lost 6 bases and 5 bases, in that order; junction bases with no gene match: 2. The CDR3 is CASRGTSGRGDTQYF. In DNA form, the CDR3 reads TGTGCCAGCAGGGGGACTAGCGGGAGGGGAGATACGCAGTATTTT.

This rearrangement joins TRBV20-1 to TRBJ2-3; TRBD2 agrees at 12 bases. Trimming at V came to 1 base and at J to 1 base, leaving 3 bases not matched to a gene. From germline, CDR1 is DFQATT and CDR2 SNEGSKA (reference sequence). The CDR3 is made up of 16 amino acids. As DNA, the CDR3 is TGCAGTGCTAGAGGCGGGACTAGCGGGCGCACAGATACGCAGTATTTT. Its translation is CSARGGTSGRTDTQYF.

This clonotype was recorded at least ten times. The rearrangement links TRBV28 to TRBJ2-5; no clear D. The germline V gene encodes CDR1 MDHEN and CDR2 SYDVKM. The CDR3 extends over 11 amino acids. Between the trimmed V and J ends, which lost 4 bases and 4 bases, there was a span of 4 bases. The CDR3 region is CASSSGETQYF. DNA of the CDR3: TGTGCCAGCAGTTCCGGAGAGACCCAGTACTTC.

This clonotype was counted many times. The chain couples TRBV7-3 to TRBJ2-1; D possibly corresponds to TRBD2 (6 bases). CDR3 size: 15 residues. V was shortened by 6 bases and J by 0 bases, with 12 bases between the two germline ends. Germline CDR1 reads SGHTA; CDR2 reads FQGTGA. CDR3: CASRRGDSSYNEQFF. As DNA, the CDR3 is TGTGCCAGCAGACGCGGGGATAGCTCCTACAATGAGCAGTTCTTC. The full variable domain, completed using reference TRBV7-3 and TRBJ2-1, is GAGVSQTPSNKVTEKGKYVELRCDPISGHTALYWYRQSLGQGPEFLIYFQGTGAADDSGLPNDRFFAVRPEGSVSTLKIQRTERGDSAVYLCASRRGDSSYNEQFFGPGTRLTVL.

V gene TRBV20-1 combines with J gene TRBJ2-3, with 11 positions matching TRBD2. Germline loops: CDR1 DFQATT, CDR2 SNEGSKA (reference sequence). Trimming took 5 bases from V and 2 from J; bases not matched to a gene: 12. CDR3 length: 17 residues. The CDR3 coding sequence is TGCAGTGCTCGACCCGGGACTAGCGGATCCCACACAGATACGCAGTATTTT. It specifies CSARPGTSGSHTDTQYF.

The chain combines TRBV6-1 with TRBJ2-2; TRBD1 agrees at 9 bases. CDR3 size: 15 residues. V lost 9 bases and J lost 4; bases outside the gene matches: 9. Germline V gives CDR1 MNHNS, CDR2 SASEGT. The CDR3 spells CASSPTGGFTGELFF. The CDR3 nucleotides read TGTGCCAGTAGCCCAACAGGGGGCTTCACCGGGGAGCTGTTTTTT.

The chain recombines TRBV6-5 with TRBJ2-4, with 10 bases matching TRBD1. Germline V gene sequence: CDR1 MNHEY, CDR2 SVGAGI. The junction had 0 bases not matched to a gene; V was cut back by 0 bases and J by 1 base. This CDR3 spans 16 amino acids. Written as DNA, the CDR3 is TGTGCCAGCAGTTACTCGGGACAGGGGGCCAAAAACATTCAGTACTTC. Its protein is CASSYSGQGAKNIQYF.

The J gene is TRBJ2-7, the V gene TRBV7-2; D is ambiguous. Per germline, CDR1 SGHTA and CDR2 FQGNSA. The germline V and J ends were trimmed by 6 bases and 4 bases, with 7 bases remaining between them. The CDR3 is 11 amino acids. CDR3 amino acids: CASSPRYEQYF. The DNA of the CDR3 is TGTGCCAGCAGTCCGAGGTACGAGCAGTACTTC.

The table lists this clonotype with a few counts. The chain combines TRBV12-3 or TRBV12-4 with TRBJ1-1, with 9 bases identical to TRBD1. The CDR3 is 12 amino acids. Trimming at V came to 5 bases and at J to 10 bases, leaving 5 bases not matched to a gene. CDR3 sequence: CASSPGQGAAFF. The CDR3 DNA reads TGTGCCAGCAGTCCGGGACAGGGAGCAGCTTTCTTT.

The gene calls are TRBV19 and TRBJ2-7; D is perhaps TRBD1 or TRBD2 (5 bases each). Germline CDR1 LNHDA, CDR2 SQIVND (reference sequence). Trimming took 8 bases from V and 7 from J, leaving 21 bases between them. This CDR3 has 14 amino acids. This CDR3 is CASCSDMARGEQYF. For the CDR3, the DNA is TGTGCCAGTTGCTCGGACATGGCCCGGGGAGAGCAGTACTTC.

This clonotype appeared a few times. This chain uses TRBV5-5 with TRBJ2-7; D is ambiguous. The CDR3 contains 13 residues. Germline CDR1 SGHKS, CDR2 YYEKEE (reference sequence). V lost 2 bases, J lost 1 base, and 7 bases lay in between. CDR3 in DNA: TGTGCCAGCAGCTTCGGAACTTCCTACGAGCAGTACTTC. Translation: CASSFGTSYEQYF.

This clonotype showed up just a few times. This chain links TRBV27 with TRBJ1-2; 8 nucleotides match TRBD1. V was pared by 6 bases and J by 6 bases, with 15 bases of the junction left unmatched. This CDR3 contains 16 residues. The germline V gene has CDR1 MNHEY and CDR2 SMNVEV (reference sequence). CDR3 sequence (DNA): TGTGCCAGCAGCCATGGGACAGGTCTAGTTAAGCATGGCTACACCTTC. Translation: CASSHGTGLVKHGYTF.

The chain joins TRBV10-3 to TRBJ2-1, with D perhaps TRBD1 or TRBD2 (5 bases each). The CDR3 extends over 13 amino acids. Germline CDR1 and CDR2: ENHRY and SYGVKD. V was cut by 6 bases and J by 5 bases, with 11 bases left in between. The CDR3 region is CAIRGTGDNEQFF. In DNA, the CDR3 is TGTGCCATCAGGGGGACGGGTGACAATGAGCAGTTCTTC.

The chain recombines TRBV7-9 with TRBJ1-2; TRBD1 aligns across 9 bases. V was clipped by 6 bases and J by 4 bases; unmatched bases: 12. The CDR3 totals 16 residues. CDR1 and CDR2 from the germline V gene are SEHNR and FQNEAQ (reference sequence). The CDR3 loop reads CASSTEHPGQGYGYTF. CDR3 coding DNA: TGTGCCAGCAGTACGGAGCATCCGGGACAGGGCTATGGCTACACCTTC.

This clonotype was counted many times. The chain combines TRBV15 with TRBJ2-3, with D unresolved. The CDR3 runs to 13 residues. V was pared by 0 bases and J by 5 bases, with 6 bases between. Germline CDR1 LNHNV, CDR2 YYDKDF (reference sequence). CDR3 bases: TGTGCCACCAGCAGAGATCCGATAGATACGCAGTATTTT. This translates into CATSRDPIDTQYF. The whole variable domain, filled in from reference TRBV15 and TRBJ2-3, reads DAMVIQNPRYQVTQFGKPVTLSCSQTLNHNVMYWYQQKSSQAPKLLFHYYDKDFNNEADTPDNFQSRRPNTSFCFLDIRSPGLGDTAMYLCATSRDPIDTQYFGPGTRLTVL.

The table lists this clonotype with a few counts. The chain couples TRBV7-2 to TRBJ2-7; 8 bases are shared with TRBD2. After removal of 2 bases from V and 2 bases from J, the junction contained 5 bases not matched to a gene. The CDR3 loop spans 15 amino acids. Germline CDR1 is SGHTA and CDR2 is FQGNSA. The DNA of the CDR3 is TGTGCCAGCAGCTTAAGTTCAGCGGGGGCCTACGAGCAGTACTTC. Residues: CASSLSSAGAYEQYF.

In DNA, the CDR3 is TGCAGCGCCGGTGGGTTTAACTCTGGGGCCAACGTCCTGACTTTC. Its translation: CSAGGFNSGANVLTF. The chain links TRBV29-1 to TRBJ2-6; D gene uncertain. Trimming stripped 7 bases from V and 0 bases from J, with 13 bases between. The CDR3 length is 15 residues. Germline V lookup: CDR1 SQVTM, CDR2 ANQGSEA. The whole variable domain, remainder taken from reference TRBV29-1 and TRBJ2-6, is SAVISQKPSRDICQRGTSLTIQCQVDSQVTMMFWYRQQPGQSLTLIATANQGSEATYESGFVIDKFPISRPNLTFSTLTVSNMSPEDSSIYLCSAGGFNSGANVLTFGAGSRLTVL.

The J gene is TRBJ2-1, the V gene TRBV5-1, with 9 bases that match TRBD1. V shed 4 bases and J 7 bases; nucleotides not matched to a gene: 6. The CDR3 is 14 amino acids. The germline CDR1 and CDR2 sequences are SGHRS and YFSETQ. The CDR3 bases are TGCGCCAGCAGCATGGTACAGGGGGCGAATGAGCAGTTCTTC. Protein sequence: CASSMVQGANEQFF.

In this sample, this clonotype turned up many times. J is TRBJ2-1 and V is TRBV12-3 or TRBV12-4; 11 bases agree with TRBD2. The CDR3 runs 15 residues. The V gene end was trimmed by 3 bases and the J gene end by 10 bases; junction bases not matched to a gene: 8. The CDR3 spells CASSFRLAGGGEQFF. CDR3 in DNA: TGTGCCAGCAGTTTTCGGCTAGCGGGAGGCGGCGAGCAGTTCTTC.

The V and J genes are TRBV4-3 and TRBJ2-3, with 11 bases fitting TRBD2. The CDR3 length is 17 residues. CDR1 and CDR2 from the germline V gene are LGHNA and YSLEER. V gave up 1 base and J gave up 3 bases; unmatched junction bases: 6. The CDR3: CASSQATGTSGTDTQYF. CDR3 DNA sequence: TGCGCCAGCAGCCAAGCAACCGGGACTAGCGGTACAGATACGCAGTATTTT.

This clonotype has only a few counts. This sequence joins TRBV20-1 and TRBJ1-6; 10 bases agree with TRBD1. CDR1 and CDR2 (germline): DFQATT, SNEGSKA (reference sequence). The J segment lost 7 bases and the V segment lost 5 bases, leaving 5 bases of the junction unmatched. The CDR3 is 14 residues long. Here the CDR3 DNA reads TGCAGTGCTCTGGGACAGGGGTTAAATTCACCCCTCCACTTT. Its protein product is CSALGQGLNSPLHF.

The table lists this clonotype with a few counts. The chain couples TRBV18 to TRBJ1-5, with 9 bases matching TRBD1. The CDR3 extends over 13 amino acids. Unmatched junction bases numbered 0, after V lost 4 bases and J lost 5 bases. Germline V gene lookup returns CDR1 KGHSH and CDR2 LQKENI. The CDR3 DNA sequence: TGTGCCAGCTCACGGGACAGGGATCAGCCCCAGCATTTT. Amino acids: CASSRDRDQPQHF.